At least ten counts were recorded for the clone carrying this T cell receptor (beta chain). Its specificity is unknown. The data derive from a study of early T cells in non-severe SARS-CoV-2 infection. Background on the study: Sequencing used unsorted whole-blood bulk RNA, so chains lack pairing. Study results and limitations: The matching step, a VDJdb search, favored anti-spike CD8 responses and missed private and CD4 specificities.

The TCR library protocol was used to attach unique molecular identifiers. These identifiers were attached to individual cDNA molecules. TCRdb passed the 5' RACE reads through MiXCR, listing each CDR3 protein once. Of approximately 22,000 distinct CDR3 sequences in the sample, around 4.5% are singletons; the top ten hold less than 20%. Trimming stripped 0 bases from V and 5 bases from J, with 11 bases between. The CDR3 spans 14 residues. Germline V gives CDR1 SGHRS, CDR2 YFSETQ. The clonotype comes from an adult who was a healthcare worker with PCR-confirmed SARS-CoV-2 infection or an uninfected control (not recorded which). The source material was whole blood. V and J are TRBV5-1 and TRBJ1-1; perhaps TRBD1 as D (6 bases). CDR3 sequence: CASSLAGGGTEAFF. The CDR3 DNA reads TGCGCCAGCAGCTTGGCGGGGGGCGGGACTGAAGCTTTCTTT.